Presented here are 30 T cell receptor beta chains from one specimen sequenced in a study of T cell repertoires in cytomegalovirus infection. TCRdb re-analysed the reads in MiXCR, keeping a single row per CDR3 protein. The table has roughly 700,000 distinct CDR3 sequences, 30% to 40% seen once. Their recognized antigens are unknown. This material consisted of cultured PBMCs, taken from culture after CMV antigen stimulation. The receptors come from a human donor in good health (CMV status not recorded). Some clones in this sample may be carry-over from other donors' samples.

The V call is TRBV28, the J call TRBJ1-3, with D unclear. Per germline, CDR1 MDHEN and CDR2 SYDVKM. V dropped 2 bases and J dropped 0 bases, with 8 bases sitting between them. There are 15 residues in the CDR3. The chain's CDR3 is CASSLAGFSGNTIYF. The DNA for the CDR3 is TGTGCCAGCAGTTTAGCAGGCTTCTCTGGAAACACCATATATTTT.

The V gene is TRBV12-3 or TRBV12-4, the J gene TRBJ2-1; 7 bases agree with TRBD2. This CDR3 region has 15 residues. Unmatched junction bases numbered 11, after V lost 7 bases and J lost 5 bases. The CDR3 coding sequence is TGTGCCAGCATTTCGGCGGGCGGGAGTGACAATGAGCAGTTCTTC. Its translation is CASISAGGSDNEQFF.

The genes are TRBV7-6 and TRBJ1-1; 7 nucleotides match TRBD1. V shed 4 bases, J shed 6 bases, and the junction held 11 bases outside the gene matches. This CDR3 is 15 amino acids long. CDR1 and CDR2 from the germline V gene are SGHVS and FNYEAQ. CDR3 coding DNA: TGTGCCAGCAGCTCCCAGACAGGGAAGGTTCCTGAAGCTTTCTTT. It specifies CASSSQTGKVPEAFF.

The chain combines TRBV19 with TRBJ1-5; 7 bases match TRBD1. Germline CDR1 LNHDA, CDR2 SQIVND (reference sequence). Trimming at V came to 6 bases and at J to 6 bases, leaving 8 bases not matched to a gene. The length of the CDR3 is 14 residues. The CDR3 DNA reads as TGTGCCAGTAGAAAAACAGGGGAGGCTCAGCCCCAGCATTTT. As protein: CASRKTGEAQPQHF.

This chain uses TRBV18 with TRBJ1-1; D is unresolved. Per the germline V gene, CDR1 is KGHSH and CDR2 is LQKENI. V was clipped by 6 bases and J by 7 bases, with 27 bases between them. CDR3 length: 17 amino acids. CDR3 bases: TGTGCCAGCTCTCCATACATTTTAGGCGGGCCGAAGTATGAAGCTTTCTTT. Residues: CASSPYILGGPKYEAFF.

This clonotype was observed a few times. The J gene is TRBJ1-2, the V gene TRBV7-9, with D possibly being TRBD1 (5 bases). The CDR3 has 13 residues. Germline loops: CDR1 SEHNR, CDR2 FQNEAQ (reference sequence). The V end lost 4 bases, the J end lost 4 bases, and 10 bases lay between the germline ends. This chain's CDR3 is CASSSSTAYGYTF. DNA for the CDR3: TGTGCCAGCAGCTCGTCGACAGCCTATGGCTACACCTTC.

The rearrangement links TRBV20-1 to TRBJ2-7, with 7 bases that match TRBD2. The V gene end was trimmed by 5 bases and the J gene end by 0 bases; junction bases not matched to a gene: 4. The CDR3 is 13 amino acids. The V gene's germline CDR1 is DFQATT and CDR2 SNEGSKA (reference sequence). The CDR3 bases are TGCAGTGCTGACGGGGGGAGCTCCTACGAGCAGTACTTC. Translating it yields CSADGGSSYEQYF.

This clonotype appeared a few times. The chain joins TRBV7-4 to TRBJ1-1; maybe TRBD1 (5 bases). Germline V lookup: CDR1 SGHVT, CDR2 SQSDAQ. There are 18 residues in the CDR3. Trimming shortened V by 5 bases and J by 6 bases, and 28 bases separated the two germline ends. The CDR3 spells CASSPNSGDVLRLAEAFF. The CDR3 coding sequence is TGTGCCAGCAGCCCAAATTCCGGGGACGTACTTCGTTTGGCTGAAGCTTTCTTT.

V gene TRBV6-1 combines with J gene TRBJ1-3; D unresolved. CDR3 size: 15 residues. Germline-derived CDR1 and CDR2 are MNHNS and SASEGT. Trimming left V 2 bases short and J 0 bases short, with 8 bases between. In DNA form, the CDR3 reads TGTGCCAGCAGTGAATCTGAGGGCTCTGGAAACACCATATATTTT. It specifies CASSESEGSGNTIYF.

The gene calls are TRBV2 and TRBJ2-1; possibly TRBD1 for D (6 bases). V was cut by 4 bases and J by 7 bases, with 11 bases left in between. CDR1 and CDR2 from the germline V gene are SNHLY and FYNNEI. The CDR3 sequence is 13 residues long. This chain's CDR3 is CASSGAGENEQFF. CDR3 nucleotides: TGTGCCAGCAGTGGGGCAGGGGAGAATGAGCAGTTCTTC. The whole variable domain, remainder taken from reference TRBV2 and TRBJ2-1, is EPEVTQTPSHQVTQMGQEVILRCVPISNHLYFYWYRQILGQKVEFLVSFYNNEISEKSEIFDDQFSVERPDGSNFTLKIRSTKLEDSAMYFCASSGAGENEQFFGPGTRLTVL.

This chain joins TRBV6-6 and TRBJ2-3; no firm D call. CDR1 MNHNY and CDR2 SVGAGI come from the germline V gene (reference sequence). The ends were cut back, 5 bases at V and 1 base at J, with 10 bases in the middle. The CDR3 covers 14 residues. The DNA for the CDR3 is TGTGCCAGCAGTCAACGGCGAGGCACAGATACGCAGTATTTT. Its translation is CASSQRRGTDTQYF.

This clonotype was seen only a few times. The genes are TRBV19 and TRBJ1-5, with 7 bases lining up with TRBD1. Germline V CDR1 and CDR2: LNHDA, SQIVND (reference sequence). V gave up 4 bases and J gave up 7 bases; unmatched junction bases: 7. The CDR3 spans 14 residues. The CDR3 DNA is TGTGCCAGTAGTACCTCGACAGGGTGGCAGCCCCAGCATTTT. Encoded protein: CASSTSTGWQPQHF. Looking up the rest from reference TRBV19 and TRBJ1-5 gives the full variable domain: DGGITQSPKYLFRKEGQNVTLSCEQNLNHDAMYWYRQDPGQGLRLIYYSQIVNDFQKGDIAEGYSVSREKKESFPLTVTSAQKNPTAFYLCASSTSTGWQPQHFGDGTRLSIL.

The rearrangement uses TRBV4-1 and TRBJ2-1, with a tentative D call TRBD2 (6 bases). Germline CDR1 MGHRA, CDR2 YSYEKL. V was shortened by 4 bases and J by 10 bases, with 20 bases between the two germline ends. The CDR3 length is 15 residues. In DNA form, the CDR3 reads TGCGCCAGCAGCCCCCGGGACTCTCGAGGATGGGAGCAGTTCTTC. This translates into CASSPRDSRGWEQFF.

In its sample, this clonotype was seen a few times. The chain recombines TRBV7-2 with TRBJ1-1; no definite D call. CDR3 length: 15 residues. The V gene lost 1 base and the J gene lost 3 bases, with 12 bases spanning the gap. Germline loops: CDR1 SGHTA, CDR2 FQGNSA. The CDR3 DNA reads TGTGCCAGCAGCTTAGAGGCAGGCGTTCACACTGAAGCTTTCTTT. Its translation is CASSLEAGVHTEAFF.

This clonotype was seen only a few times. The rearrangement uses TRBV2 and TRBJ1-1; weak D call: TRBD1 (6 bases). This CDR3 has 14 amino acids. CDR1 is SNHLY and CDR2 is FYNNEI in the germline V gene. Trimming removed 7 bases at V and 0 bases at J, with 12 bases between. CDR3 DNA sequence: TGTGCCAGCACACGGGACAACATGAACACTGAAGCTTTCTTT. Its translation is CASTRDNMNTEAFF.

This chain joins TRBV6-2 or TRBV6-3 and TRBJ2-3; D possibly corresponds to TRBD2 (5 bases). The V gene's germline CDR1 is MNHEY and CDR2 SVGEGT. CDR3 size: 11 residues. The V gene lost 6 bases and the J gene lost 7 bases, with 8 bases spanning the gap. CDR3 nucleotides: TGTGCCAGCAGCCGACTACATACGCAGTATTTT. It is translated as CASSRLHTQYF.

V gene TRBV5-8 combines with J gene TRBJ2-1; D may match TRBD1 or TRBD2 (6 bases each). This CDR3 spans 13 amino acids. The V end was cut by 9 bases, the J end by 7 bases, with 17 bases between. The germline V gene encodes CDR1 SGHTS and CDR2 YDEGEE. CDR3 sequence (DNA): TGTGCCACCCAAGGGGGGCAGGAAAATGAGCAGTTCTTC. Encoded protein: CATQGGQENEQFF. Full variable domain (outside the CDR3, taken from reference TRBV5-8 and TRBJ2-1): EAGVTQSPTHLIKTRGQQATLRCSPISGHTSVYWYQQALGLGLQFLLWYDEGEERNRGNFPPRFSGRQFPNYSSELNVNALELEDSALYLCATQGGQENEQFFGPGTRLTVL.

This clonotype has a handful of counts. This chain connects TRBV23-1 to TRBJ2-5; a possible D gene is TRBD1 (5 bases). TRBV23-1 is placed among ORFs of uncertain function. There are 18 residues in the CDR3. Trimming shortened V by 2 bases and J by 5 bases, and 24 bases separated the two germline ends. Here the CDR3 reads CASSQLLLQVRIWETQYF. Here the CDR3 DNA reads TGCGCCAGCAGTCAACTCCTCCTACAGGTTCGGATCTGGGAGACCCAGTACTTC.

This clonotype has at least ten counts. The chain combines TRBV7-8 with TRBJ2-3, with 10 bases that match TRBD2. CDR3 length: 17 residues. The V and J ends lost 6 bases and 6 bases, in that order; junction bases with no gene match: 15. From germline, CDR1 is SGHVS and CDR2 FQNEAQ. The CDR3 spells CASSSPPSGRAWDTQYF. In DNA, the CDR3 is TGTGCCAGCAGTTCACCGCCGAGCGGGAGGGCCTGGGATACGCAGTATTTT.

This sequence joins TRBV4-3 and TRBJ1-1, with 7 bases matching TRBD1. CDR3 length equals 17 residues. The germline V gene has CDR1 LGHNA and CDR2 YSLEER. The V and J ends lost 0 bases and 4 bases, in that order; junction bases with no gene match: 11. The CDR3 coding sequence is TGCGCCAGCAGCCAAGAGCTCCCTCCGACAGGGAGCACTGAAGCTTTCTTT. Protein product: CASSQELPPTGSTEAFF.

The table lists this clonotype with a few counts. The V and J genes are TRBV19 and TRBJ2-5; 10 bases align to TRBD2. This CDR3 has 16 residues. Germline V gene lookup returns CDR1 LNHDA and CDR2 SQIVND (reference sequence). The ends lost 5 bases at V and 1 base at J; junction bases unmatched: 7. CDR3 bases: TGTGCCAGTAGTCCCCCCGGGACTAGCGTCCAAGAGACCCAGTACTTC. Translating it yields CASSPPGTSVQETQYF. Combining the CDR3 with reference TRBV19 and TRBJ2-5 gives the whole variable domain DGGITQSPKYLFRKEGQNVTLSCEQNLNHDAMYWYRQDPGQGLRLIYYSQIVNDFQKGDIAEGYSVSREKKESFPLTVTSAQKNPTAFYLCASSPPGTSVQETQYFGPGTRLLVL.

This chain links TRBV5-6 with TRBJ2-7, with D hard to call. Germline V CDR1 and CDR2: SGHDT, YYEEEE. The CDR3 loop spans 13 amino acids. Trimming left V 3 bases short and J 2 bases short, with 9 bases between. In DNA form, the CDR3 reads TGTGCCAGCAGCTACCGATTACCCTACGAGCAGTACTTC. It encodes CASSYRLPYEQYF.

The rearrangement joins TRBV27 to TRBJ2-1; TRBD2 might be the D (5 bases). Germline V CDR1 and CDR2: MNHEY, SMNVEV (reference sequence). The V gene lost 7 bases and the J gene lost 3 bases, with 13 bases spanning the gap. This CDR3 comprises 14 residues. CDR3 nucleotide sequence: TGTGCCAGCAAGAGGACGGCGGGCTACAATGAGCAGTTCTTC. Its protein is CASKRTAGYNEQFF.

The chain joins TRBV27 to TRBJ2-7, with 8 nucleotides matching TRBD1. The CDR3 covers 16 residues. The trim removed 1 base at V and 3 bases at J, leaving 8 bases unmatched. CDR1 and CDR2 from the germline V gene are MNHEY and SMNVEV (reference sequence). This CDR3 is CASSLLSGTGFYEQYF. CDR3 in DNA: TGTGCCAGCAGTTTATTATCCGGGACAGGATTCTACGAGCAGTACTTC.

J is TRBJ2-1 and V is TRBV2; TRBD2 agrees at 12 bases. The V segment lost 6 bases and the J segment 7 bases; nucleotides outside the gene matches: 7. Germline loops: CDR1 SNHLY, CDR2 FYNNEI. The CDR3 runs 15 residues. DNA for the CDR3: TGTGCCAGCAGACCCCCTAGCGGGGGGGCGAATGAGCAGTTCTTC. Translating it yields CASRPPSGGANEQFF.

This clonotype was detected only a few times. The chain uses TRBV11-2 and TRBJ1-1; D is undetermined. The CDR3 is 15 residues long. V lost 5 bases and J lost 0, with 13 bases in between. Germline loops: CDR1 SGHAT, CDR2 FQNNGV. The CDR3 here is CASSPRSQMNTEAFF. Here the CDR3 DNA reads TGTGCCAGCAGCCCACGGTCCCAGATGAACACTGAAGCTTTCTTT.

The rearrangement links TRBV11-2 to TRBJ2-1, with 7 nucleotides matching TRBD1. This CDR3 comprises 16 residues. V lost 5 bases, J lost 7 bases, and 14 bases stayed unmatched. CDR1 is SGHAT and CDR2 is FQNNGV in the germline V gene. CDR3 region: CASSLSWAGTVNEQFF. The CDR3 DNA reads TGTGCCAGCAGCCTCTCCTGGGCAGGGACAGTTAATGAGCAGTTCTTC.

This clonotype was recorded many times. As DNA, the CDR3 is TGTGCCAGCAGTTACCCCCCACGGACTAGCGGATCTAGCACAGATACGCAGTATTTT. Translating gives CASSYPPRTSGSSTDTQYF. J is TRBJ2-3 and V is TRBV6-2 or TRBV6-3, with 10 bases identical to TRBD2. The CDR3 is made up of 19 amino acids. V shed 2 bases, J shed 0 bases, and the junction held 11 bases outside the gene matches. Germline loops: CDR1 MNHEY, CDR2 SVGEGT.

At least ten counts were recorded for this clonotype. V and J are TRBV7-6 and TRBJ1-1; D is undetermined. V shed 0 bases and J shed 3 bases, with 2 bases lying between them. The CDR3 runs 12 residues. Per germline, CDR1 SGHVS and CDR2 FNYEAQ. The CDR3 nucleotides are TGTGCCAGCAGCTTAGCGCACACTGAAGCTTTCTTT. Translating gives CASSLAHTEAFF.

This clonotype was detected only a few times. This chain uses TRBV12-3 or TRBV12-4 with TRBJ2-7; 7 bases align to TRBD2. This CDR3 region has 13 residues. V shed 6 bases, J shed 2 bases, and the junction held 4 bases outside the gene matches. CDR3 amino acids: CASSLAVPYEQYF. The CDR3 nucleotides read TGTGCCAGCAGCCTAGCGGTCCCCTACGAGCAGTACTTC.